Below are 28 T cell receptor beta chains sequenced from a single sample in a study of CD8 T cells in Susac syndrome. The authors reverse transcribed 0.5 to 1 ug RNA with random hexamers. In TCRdb, the immunoSEQ multiplex PCR reads were re-called with MiXCR into one record per CDR3 protein. The sample holds 150,000 to 200,000 distinct CDR3 sequences, about 91% seen once. The sequencing input was CD4+ T cells from PBMCs. Receptors originate from a human donor with Susac syndrome.

This chain uses TRBV7-3 with TRBJ1-5; D is unresolved. In germline, CDR1 is SGHTA, CDR2 FQGTGA. The CDR3 runs 17 residues. V was cut by 4 bases and J by 7 bases, with 23 bases left in between. The CDR3 sequence: CASSSTAGFQTEQPQHF. Written as DNA, the CDR3 is TGTGCCAGCAGCTCCACAGCCGGGTTCCAGACTGAACAGCCCCAGCATTTT.

V gene TRBV28 combines with J gene TRBJ2-1; D is perhaps TRBD2 (7 bases). Germline CDR1 and CDR2: MDHEN and SYDVKM. Trimming removed 6 bases from V and 3 bases from J, with 15 bases in between. The CDR3 sequence is 15 residues long. CDR3 sequence: CASSIGGDLYNEQFF. The CDR3 DNA reads TGTGCCAGCAGCATAGGGGGGGACCTCTACAATGAGCAGTTCTTC.

The rearrangement links TRBV9 to TRBJ2-2; the match to TRBD1 covers 7 bases. The CDR3 extends over 16 amino acids. V trimming: 3 bases; J trimming: 3 bases; junction bases outside the gene matches: 8. Germline V CDR1 and CDR2: SGDLS, YYNGEE. This CDR3 is CASSATGTEYTGELFF. CDR3 DNA sequence: TGTGCCAGCAGCGCAACCGGGACAGAGTACACCGGGGAGCTGTTTTTT.

The chain combines TRBV12-3 or TRBV12-4 with TRBJ2-1; 7 bases align to TRBD2. The ends lost 3 bases at V and 7 bases at J; junction bases unmatched: 9. The CDR3 runs to 15 residues. CDR3 bases: TGTGCCAGCAGTTTTCCTAGCGGATATGAAAATGAGCAGTTCTTC. It yields the protein CASSFPSGYENEQFF.

The rearrangement joins TRBV2 to TRBJ2-7; 9 nucleotides match TRBD1. The germline V gene has CDR1 SNHLY and CDR2 FYNNEI. Losses at the gene ends were 5 bases for V and 3 bases for J; bases not matched to a gene: 8. There are 15 residues in the CDR3. The CDR3 DNA reads as TGTGCCAGCAGTTCCCTGACAGGGGGGAACTACGAGCAGTACTTC. Translating gives CASSSLTGGNYEQYF.

V usage is TRBV5-4 and J usage is TRBJ2-1; 9 bases match TRBD2. The CDR3 runs to 15 residues. Germline V gives CDR1 SGHNT, CDR2 YYREEE (reference sequence). The ends lost 0 bases at V and 16 bases at J; junction bases unmatched: 14. The CDR3 is CASSLVAGGENERFF. CDR3 DNA: TGTGCCAGCAGCTTGGTGGCGGGAGGGGAGAATGAGCGTTTCTTC. Full variable domain (remainder filled in from reference TRBV5-4 and TRBJ2-1): ETGVTQSPTHLIKTRGQQVTLRCSSQSGHNTVSWYQQALGQGPQFIFQYYREEENGRGNFPPRFSGLQFPNYSSELNVNALELDDSALYLCASSLVAGGENERFFGPGTRLTVL.

The J gene is TRBJ2-3, the V gene TRBV5-1, with D unresolved. Trimming shortened V by 6 bases and J by 3 bases, and 8 bases separated the two germline ends. CDR3 length: 12 amino acids. Germline V CDR1 and CDR2: SGHRS, YFSETQ. CDR3 coding DNA: TGCGCCAGCAAAGTTGGAACAGATACGCAGTATTTT. Translating gives CASKVGTDTQYF. The entire variable domain, with the rest obtained from reference TRBV5-1 and TRBJ2-3, is as follows: KAGVTQTPRYLIKTRGQQVTLSCSPISGHRSVSWYQQTPGQGLQFLFEYFSETQRNKGNFPGRFSGRQFSNSRSEMNVSTLELGDSALYLCASKVGTDTQYFGPGTRLTVL.

V and J are TRBV6-1 and TRBJ1-1; maybe TRBD1 (5 bases). With 7 bases removed from V and 3 bases from J, the gap between germline ends came to 15 bases. The germline V gene has CDR1 MNHNS and CDR2 SASEGT. The CDR3 is 14 amino acids. The CDR3 is CASNPSTDYTEAFF. The CDR3 DNA follows: TGTGCCAGCAACCCATCGACAGACTACACTGAAGCTTTCTTT.

The chain couples TRBV4-1 to TRBJ1-1; D not certain. Trimming shortened V by 5 bases and J by 1 base, and 17 bases separated the two germline ends. Germline CDR1 MGHRA, CDR2 YSYEKL. CDR3 length: 16 amino acids. The CDR3 is CASSSTRTQTNTEAFF. The DNA for the CDR3 is TGCGCCAGCAGCTCAACCAGAACACAGACGAACACTGAAGCTTTCTTT.

This clonotype was detected a few times. V gene TRBV20-1 combines with J gene TRBJ1-2; TRBD1 is a possible D gene (6 bases). CDR1 is DFQATT, CDR2 SNEGSKA, per germline (reference sequence). V was trimmed by 6 bases and J by 3 bases, leaving 17 bases between them. There are 14 residues in the CDR3. This CDR3 is CSARRVGGDYGYTF. Written as DNA, the CDR3 is TGCAGTGCCAGAAGAGTGGGGGGCGACTATGGCTACACCTTC.

The rearrangement links TRBV5-1 to TRBJ2-5, with 9 bases that match TRBD1. The length of the CDR3 is 16 residues. The J segment lost 5 bases and the V segment lost 2 bases, leaving 10 bases of the junction unmatched. Germline V gene sequence: CDR1 SGHRS, CDR2 YFSETQ. The CDR3 nucleotides are TGCGCCAGCAGCTTCCCGGGACAGGGATGGATGGAGACCCAGTACTTC. The encoded protein is CASSFPGQGWMETQYF.

This chain connects TRBV7-8 to TRBJ2-7, with 10 bases identical to TRBD1. The junction had 8 bases not matched to a gene; V was cut back by 2 bases and J by 7 bases. The CDR3 consists of 15 residues. Looked up from germline, CDR1 is SGHVS and CDR2 is FQNEAQ. This chain's CDR3 is CASSLQGQGMVEQYF. For the CDR3, the DNA is TGTGCCAGCAGCTTACAGGGACAGGGGATGGTTGAGCAGTACTTC. The entire variable domain, with the rest obtained from reference TRBV7-8 and TRBJ2-7, is as follows: GAGVSQSPRYKVAKRGQDVALRCDPISGHVSLFWYQQALGQGPEFLTYFQNEAQLDKSGLPSDRFFAERPEGSVSTLKIQRTQQEDSAVYLCASSLQGQGMVEQYFGPGTRLTVT.

The gene calls are TRBV2 and TRBJ2-1; 12 positions match TRBD2. Germline-derived CDR1 and CDR2 are SNHLY and FYNNEI. The CDR3 has 15 amino acids. V dropped 2 bases and J dropped 7; count of bases not matched to a gene: 3. The CDR3 DNA is TGTGCCAGCAGTGAACGACTAGCGGGAGAAAATGAGCAGTTCTTC. This encodes CASSERLAGENEQFF.

The rearrangement joins TRBV7-9 to TRBJ1-5; no clear D. The germline V gene encodes CDR1 SEHNR and CDR2 FQNEAQ (reference sequence). The CDR3 covers 17 residues. Trimming shortened V by 1 base and J by 1 base, and 14 bases separated the two germline ends. The DNA for the CDR3 is TGTGCCAGCAGCTTAGAACTGGGCTTGGGGAGCAATCAGCCCCAGCATTTT. Translating gives CASSLELGLGSNQPQHF.

The V gene is TRBV3-1, the J gene TRBJ2-5, with a tentative D call TRBD1 (5 bases). Germline loops: CDR1 LGHDT, CDR2 YNNKEL (reference sequence). V was clipped by 0 bases and J by 3 bases, with 8 bases between them. This CDR3 is 14 amino acids long. This CDR3 reads CASSQEGREETQYF. The CDR3 coding sequence is TGTGCCAGCAGCCAAGAGGGCAGGGAAGAGACCCAGTACTTC.

The chain couples TRBV3-1 to TRBJ2-1, with TRBD2 as a possible D gene (5 bases). Germline V gene sequence: CDR1 LGHDT, CDR2 YNNKEL (reference sequence). The V end lost 1 base, the J end lost 4 bases, and 8 bases lay between the germline ends. The CDR3 loop spans 14 amino acids. The CDR3 here is CASSQGTGYNEQFF. Here the CDR3 DNA reads TGTGCCAGCAGCCAAGGAACGGGGTACAATGAGCAGTTCTTC.

J is TRBJ2-7 and V is TRBV18; D is possibly TRBD2 (5 bases). Germline CDR1 and CDR2: KGHSH and LQKENI. Trimming took off 3 bases at V and 0 bases at J, with 12 bases between the two ends. CDR3 length: 15 residues. CDR3 sequence: CASSPHQGSSYEQYF. The CDR3, as DNA: TGTGCCAGCTCACCCCACCAAGGGAGCTCCTACGAGCAGTACTTC.

This chain joins TRBV11-2 and TRBJ2-3; 10 bases map to TRBD2. V lost 4 bases to trimming and J lost 2 bases; unmatched junction nucleotides: 6. The CDR3 extends over 16 amino acids. Germline CDR1 reads SGHAT; CDR2 reads FQNNGV. CDR3 sequence reads: CASSSRTSGITDTQYF. In nucleotides, the CDR3 is TGTGCCAGCAGCTCAAGGACTAGCGGTATCACAGATACGCAGTATTTT. The full variable domain, completed using reference TRBV11-2 and TRBJ2-3, is EAGVAQSPRYKIIEKRQSVAFWCNPISGHATLYWYQQILGQGPKLLIQFQNNGVVDDSQLPKDRFSAERLKGVDSTLKIQPAKLEDSAVYLCASSSRTSGITDTQYFGPGTRLTVL.

In this sample, this clonotype turned up once. The CDR3 sequence: CASSVGGGRDTGELFF. The CDR3 nucleotides are TGTGCCAGCAGCGTAGGAGGCGGGAGAGATACCGGGGAGCTGTTTTTT. The chain combines TRBV9 with TRBJ2-2; 7 nucleotides agree with TRBD2. This CDR3 is built from 16 residues. Germline loops: CDR1 SGDLS, CDR2 YYNGEE. V was clipped by 0 bases and J by 5 bases; unmatched bases: 7.

The chain recombines TRBV27 with TRBJ1-5; TRBD1 might be the D (5 bases). Germline assignment: CDR1 MNHEY and CDR2 SMNVEV (reference sequence). This CDR3 comprises 14 residues. The CDR3 loop reads CATAREASNQPQHF. The CDR3, as DNA: TGTGCAACCGCCAGGGAGGCAAGCAATCAGCCCCAGCATTTT.

This chain uses TRBV20-1 with TRBJ1-6, with 8 bases identical to TRBD1. This CDR3 region has 13 residues. With 5 bases clipped from V and 6 bases from J, the junction kept 3 bases outside the gene matches. Germline lookup yields CDR1 DFQATT and CDR2 SNEGSKA (reference sequence). The CDR3 DNA sequence: TGCAGTGCTGCACAGGGGGTTAATTCACCCCTCCACTTT. Its translation is CSAAQGVNSPLHF.

This chain uses TRBV2 with TRBJ2-4, with a tentative D call TRBD2 (6 bases). This CDR3 is 18 amino acids long. V lost 2 bases and J lost 0, with 17 bases in between. The germline V gene has CDR1 SNHLY and CDR2 FYNNEI. CDR3 coding DNA: TGTGCCAGCAGTGAACGGGGGATCTACCTGGAAGCCAAAAACATTCAGTACTTC. This translates into CASSERGIYLEAKNIQYF.

In its sample, this clonotype was seen a few times. The chain links TRBV29-1 to TRBJ2-5; possibly TRBD1 for D (6 bases). Germline assignment: CDR1 SQVTM and CDR2 ANQGSEA. The CDR3 spans 15 residues. V was trimmed by 4 bases and J by 2 bases, leaving 17 bases between them. The CDR3: CSVGPSGTTQETQYF. For the CDR3, the DNA is TGCAGCGTTGGGCCATCCGGGACAACGCAAGAGACCCAGTACTTC.

Here the CDR3 reads CASSLRGNSNQPQHF. The CDR3 nucleotides are TGTGCCAGCAGTTTAAGAGGTAATAGCAATCAGCCCCAGCATTTT. The V and J genes are TRBV27 and TRBJ1-5, with D uncertain. Germline assignment: CDR1 MNHEY and CDR2 SMNVEV (reference sequence). The CDR3 loop spans 15 amino acids. The germline V and J ends were trimmed by 2 bases and 0 bases, with 8 bases remaining between them.

The gene calls are TRBV29-1 and TRBJ2-3, with 7 nucleotides matching TRBD2. This CDR3 spans 13 amino acids. From germline, CDR1 is SQVTM and CDR2 ANQGSEA. The trim removed 3 bases at V and 6 bases at J, leaving 6 bases unmatched. The CDR3 sequence is CSVERGRRDTQYF. The CDR3 coding sequence is TGCAGCGTTGAGCGGGGGAGACGGGATACGCAGTATTTT.

The chain carries TRBV27 and TRBJ1-2, with 7 nucleotides matching TRBD1. CDR1 and CDR2 from the germline V gene are MNHEY and SMNVEV (reference sequence). The CDR3 runs to 15 residues. V shed 2 bases, J shed 4 bases, and the junction held 7 bases outside the gene matches. This CDR3 reads CASSLAGTASYGYTF. CDR3 bases: TGTGCCAGCAGTTTAGCCGGGACAGCGAGCTATGGCTACACCTTC.

The V and J genes are TRBV2 and TRBJ2-7; D could derive from TRBD1 or TRBD2 (5 bases each). Between the trimmed V and J ends, which lost 6 bases and 1 base, there was a span of 13 bases. Germline lookup yields CDR1 SNHLY and CDR2 FYNNEI. This CDR3 spans 14 amino acids. This chain's CDR3 is CASRTRDGSYEQYF. As DNA, the CDR3 is TGTGCCAGCAGGACAAGGGACGGTTCCTACGAGCAGTACTTC.

The chain has TRBV12-3 or TRBV12-4 and TRBJ1-2; TRBD1 might be the D (5 bases). The V gene lost 0 bases and the J gene lost 7 bases, with 15 bases spanning the gap. This CDR3 has 15 amino acids. The CDR3 is CASSLARGLRTGYTF. In DNA form, the CDR3 reads TGTGCCAGCAGTTTAGCGCGGGGGTTACGCACTGGCTACACCTTC.